This T cell receptor beta chain is drawn from a study of blood T cell repertoires in COVID-19. Study information: Sources were T cells, B-cell-depleted T cells, or PBMCs; the material itself was cDNA or gDNA.

Original handling: Reference gene primers were amplified, and this amplification served to estimate nucleated cell counts. Only in-frame clones appear in the TCRdb table, and some are missing; sequencing was by immunoSEQ multiplex PCR. For V, J and clone size, that table is used; D and trimming come from the DNA. This sample has tens of thousands of clones; more than 75% occur once, and the top ten carry approximately 10%. The germline V gene has CDR1 SNHLY and CDR2 FYNNEI. Losses at the gene ends were 6 bases for V and 3 bases for J; bases not matched to a gene: 9. CDR3 size: 16 residues. The specimen was peripheral blood. The source of this sequence is a human donor in a cohort sampled during active COVID-19. The chain couples TRBV2 to TRBJ2-2; TRBD1 aligns across 8 bases. The CDR3 nucleotides read TGTGCCAGCAGAGGATCCGGGACAGGACACACCGGGGAGCTGTTTTTT. The encoded protein is CASRGSGTGHTGELFF.